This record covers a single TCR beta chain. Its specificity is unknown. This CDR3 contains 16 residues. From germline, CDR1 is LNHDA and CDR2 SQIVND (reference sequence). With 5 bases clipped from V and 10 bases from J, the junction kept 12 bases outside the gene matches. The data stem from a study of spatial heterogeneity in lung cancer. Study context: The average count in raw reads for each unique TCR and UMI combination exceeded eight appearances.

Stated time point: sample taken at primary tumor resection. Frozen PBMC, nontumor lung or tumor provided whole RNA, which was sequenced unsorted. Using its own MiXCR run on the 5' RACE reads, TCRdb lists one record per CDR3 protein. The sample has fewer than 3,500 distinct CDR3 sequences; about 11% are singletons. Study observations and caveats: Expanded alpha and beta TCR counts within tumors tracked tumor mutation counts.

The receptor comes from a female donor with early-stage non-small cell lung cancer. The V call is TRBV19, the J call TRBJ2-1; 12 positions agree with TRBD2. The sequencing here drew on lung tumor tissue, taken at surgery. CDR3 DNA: TGTGCCAGTAGTGGGACCGGGACTAGCGGGCCGTTGGAGCAGTTCTTC. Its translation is CASSGTGTSGPLEQFF.